This T cell receptor (beta chain) originates from a study of graft-versus-host responses after intestinal transplantation. Across the study: Each transplant was multivisceral, liver-intestinal, or isolated intestinal. The study, taken as a whole, reports: Peak circulating GvH clone levels tracked with early post-transplant HvG declines.

This clone is a singleton in its sample. Its target is unknown. Profiled with immunoSEQ multiplex PCR; TCRdb holds only in-frame clones, not every one. The data show 80,000 to 95,000 clones, 88% seen once. Looked up from germline, CDR1 is PRHDT and CDR2 is FYEKMQ (reference sequence). Between the trimmed V and J ends, which lost 0 bases and 3 bases, there was a span of 12 bases. The CDR3 is 16 amino acids. V usage is TRBV13 and J usage is TRBJ2-1; D may be TRBD2 (6 bases). The sample in question was unstimulated CD4+ T cells sorted from spleen or lymph node cells, obtained before transplant. The clonotype was recovered from a human donor who was the organ donor for an intestinal transplant. CDR3 sequence (DNA): TGTGCCAGCAGCTTAGGTTCCGGGAGTCACTACAATGAGCAGTTCTTC. It is translated as CASSLGSGSHYNEQFF.